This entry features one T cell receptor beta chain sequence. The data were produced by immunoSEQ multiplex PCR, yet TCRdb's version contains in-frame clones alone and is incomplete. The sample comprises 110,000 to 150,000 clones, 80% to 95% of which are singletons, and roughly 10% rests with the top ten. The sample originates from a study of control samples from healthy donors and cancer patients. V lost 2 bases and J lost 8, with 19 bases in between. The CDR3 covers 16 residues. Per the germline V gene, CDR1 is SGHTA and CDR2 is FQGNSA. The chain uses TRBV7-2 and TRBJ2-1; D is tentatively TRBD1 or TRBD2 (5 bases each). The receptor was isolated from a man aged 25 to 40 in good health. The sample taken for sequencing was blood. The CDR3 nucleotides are TGTGCCAGCAGCTTAAGGGGTTGGGGGAGAACTCATGAGCAGTTCTTC. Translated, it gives CASSLRGWGRTHEQFF. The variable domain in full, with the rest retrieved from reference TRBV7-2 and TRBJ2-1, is GAGVSQSPSNKVTEKGKDVELRCDPISGHTALYWYRQSLGQGLEFLIYFQGNSAPDKSGLPSDRFSAERTGGSVSTLTIQRTQQEDSAVYLCASSLRGWGRTHEQFFGPGTRLTVL.